This T cell receptor (beta chain) was documented in a study of cytomegalovirus exposure and HLA in healthy donors. Using immunoSEQ multiplex PCR, the repertoire was profiled, and TCRdb retains in-frame clones only, with some absent. The sample shows some 200,000 clones, approximately 86% of them seen only once. Germline V gene sequence: CDR1 SGHTA, CDR2 FQGNSA. The CDR3 has 16 residues. V trimming: 4 bases; J trimming: 7 bases; junction bases outside the gene matches: 15. The clonotype comes from a man in his thirties or forties in good health and CMV-seropositive. The sample taken for sequencing was PBMCs. This chain links TRBV7-2 with TRBJ1-2; 7 bases line up with TRBD1. The CDR3 region is CASSSPRGTDSSGYTF. CDR3 DNA sequence: TGTGCCAGCAGCTCACCACGTGGGACAGATTCGTCTGGCTACACCTTC.